Listed below are T cell receptor beta chains from one sample, sequenced in a study of T cell repertoires in cytomegalovirus infection. From the reads, TCRdb called clonotypes with MiXCR, one entry per CDR3 protein. The table includes 370,000 or so distinct CDR3 sequences, approximately 30% detected once. These receptors have no identified antigens. The sample here was cultured PBMCs, taken from culture after CMV antigen stimulation. The origin of the receptors is a human donor in good health (CMV status not recorded). Some clones in this sample may be carry-over from other donors' samples. CDR3s include the opening cysteine and the closing phenylalanine or tryptophan. Each record gives: D gene, V gene, CDR3 protein. A D gene is named only where the DNA matches it firmly.

D gene: TRBD1; V gene: TRBV4-1; CDR3 protein: CASSQHTGTGTTYEQYF
D gene: -; V gene: TRBV4-1; CDR3 protein: CASSQGPSNQPQHF
D gene: TRBD1; V gene: TRBV11-2; CDR3 protein: CASTRRMDRVSETQYF
D gene: -; V gene: TRBV3-1; CDR3 protein: CASSQDFRNEQFF
D gene: -; V gene: TRBV6-8; CDR3 protein: CASSTSNEQFF
D gene: -; V gene: TRBV24-1; CDR3 protein: CATSDPGQGTMVAGWNNEQFF
D gene: -; V gene: TRBV7-2; CDR3 protein: CASSLTNRVAGNTIYF
D gene: -; V gene: TRBV20-1; CDR3 protein: CSAKDQNNQPQHF
D gene: -; V gene: TRBV7-9; CDR3 protein: CASSLEANSPLHF
D gene: -; V gene: TRBV4-3; CDR3 protein: CASSVQSPSYNEQFF
D gene: -; V gene: TRBV7-2; CDR3 protein: CASSLAANDEQFF
D gene: TRBD1; V gene: TRBV6-6; CDR3 protein: CASSYDLGQGRNSPLHF
D gene: -; V gene: TRBV20-1; CDR3 protein: CSARGSSETQYF
D gene: -; V gene: TRBV7-8; CDR3 protein: CASSTHQGYGNPSSAF
D gene: TRBD2; V gene: TRBV4-3; CDR3 protein: CASSQDWSSGRSNEQFF
D gene: TRBD1; V gene: TRBV12-3/TRBV12-4; CDR3 protein: CASREGQGEKPQHF
D gene: TRBD1; V gene: TRBV19; CDR3 protein: CASSRTGTDSGNTIYF
D gene: -; V gene: TRBV19; CDR3 protein: CATQGGAAGHSPLHF
D gene: TRBD2; V gene: TRBV30; CDR3 protein: CAWSRRERDTQYF
D gene: TRBD2; V gene: TRBV12-3/TRBV12-4; CDR3 protein: CASSPGLAGSSYNEQFF
D gene: -; V gene: TRBV19; CDR3 protein: CASRRPGGYTF
D gene: -; V gene: TRBV7-3; CDR3 protein: CASSLGAFHPNYGYTF
D gene: -; V gene: TRBV20-1; CDR3 protein: CSARERPYNEQFF
D gene: TRBD2; V gene: TRBV6-2/TRBV6-3; CDR3 protein: CASSYSIAGVDQETQYF
D gene: -; V gene: TRBV28; CDR3 protein: CASSRLGDNEQFF
D gene: TRBD2; V gene: TRBV7-2; CDR3 protein: CASSLIPTSGRAYEQYF